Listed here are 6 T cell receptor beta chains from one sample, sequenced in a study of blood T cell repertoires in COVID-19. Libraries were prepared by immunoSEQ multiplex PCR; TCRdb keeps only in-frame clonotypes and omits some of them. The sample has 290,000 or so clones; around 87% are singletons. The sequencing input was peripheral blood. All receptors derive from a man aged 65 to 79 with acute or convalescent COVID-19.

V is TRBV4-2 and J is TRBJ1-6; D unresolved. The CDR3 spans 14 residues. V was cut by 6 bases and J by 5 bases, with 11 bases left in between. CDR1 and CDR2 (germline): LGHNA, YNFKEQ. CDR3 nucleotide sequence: TGTGCCAGCAGACCCGGGGTCGATAATTCACCCCTCCACTTT. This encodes CASRPGVDNSPLHF.

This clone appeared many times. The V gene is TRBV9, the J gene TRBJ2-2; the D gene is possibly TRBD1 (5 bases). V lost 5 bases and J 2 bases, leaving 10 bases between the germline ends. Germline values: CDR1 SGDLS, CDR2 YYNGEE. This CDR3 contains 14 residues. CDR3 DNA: TGTGCCAGCAGGGCCAGGGCAAACACCGGGGAGCTGTTTTTT. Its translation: CASRARANTGELFF.

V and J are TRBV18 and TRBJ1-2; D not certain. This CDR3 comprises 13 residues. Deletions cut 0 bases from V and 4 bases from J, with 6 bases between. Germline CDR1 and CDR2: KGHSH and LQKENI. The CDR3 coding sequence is TGTGCCAGCTCACCACCCGGTTTCTATGGCTACACCTTC. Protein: CASSPPGFYGYTF. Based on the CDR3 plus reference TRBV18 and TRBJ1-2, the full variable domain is NAGVMQNPRHLVRRRGQEARLRCSPMKGHSHVYWYRQLPEEGLKFMVYLQKENIIDESGMPKERFSAEFPKEGPSILRIQQVVRGDSAAYFCASSPPGFYGYTFGSGTRLTVV.

The CDR3 DNA follows: TGTGCCAGCAGCTTGGTCGGGACAGGGGTATGGCCCCAGCATTTT. It is translated as CASSLVGTGVWPQHF. The genes are TRBV5-8 and TRBJ1-5; 10 nucleotides agree with TRBD1. With 0 bases clipped from V and 9 bases from J, the junction kept 6 bases outside the gene matches. CDR1 and CDR2 from the germline V gene are SGHTS and YDEGEE. This CDR3 spans 15 amino acids.

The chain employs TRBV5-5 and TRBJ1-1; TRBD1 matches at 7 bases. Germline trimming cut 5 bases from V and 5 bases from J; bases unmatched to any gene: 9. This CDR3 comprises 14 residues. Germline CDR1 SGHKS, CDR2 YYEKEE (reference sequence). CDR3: CASREGATGTEAFF. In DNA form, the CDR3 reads TGTGCCAGCAGAGAGGGGGCTACTGGGACTGAAGCTTTCTTT.

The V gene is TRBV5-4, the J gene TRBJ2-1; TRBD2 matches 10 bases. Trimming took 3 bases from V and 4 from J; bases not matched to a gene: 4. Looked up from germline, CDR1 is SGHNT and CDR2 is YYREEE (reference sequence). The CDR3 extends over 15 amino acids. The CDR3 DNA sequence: TGTGCCAGCAGCTCCCGGACTAGCGGTTACAATGAGCAGTTCTTC. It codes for CASSSRTSGYNEQFF.